This entry lists 9 T cell receptor beta chains sequenced from one sample in a study of OX40 agonist ivuxolimab in advanced cancers. Library construction relied on the immunoSEQ multiplex PCR assay. TCRdb stores this immuneACCESS table with in-frame sequences only. Part of the clones is absent; in the studies checked, under half of the shortfall reflects unresolved V genes, and no reason is known for the rest. The table for this sample lists some 80,000 clones; around 83% of them were counted only once. The ten largest clones represent approximately 2.3% of the sample. The source material was CD4+ or CD8+ T cells sorted from blood, sampled in a trial of the OX40 agonist ivuxolimab. The receptors come from an adult with an advanced solid tumor such as melanoma, head and neck, liver or kidney cancer.

The DNA of the CDR3 is TGTGCCAGCAGCGACAGGGGCGAGGCAGATACGCAGTATTTT. Translating it yields CASSDRGEADTQYF. The chain recombines TRBV9 with TRBJ2-3; TRBD1 agrees at 7 bases. The CDR3 is made up of 14 amino acids. V dropped 3 bases and J dropped 4; count of bases not matched to a gene: 5. CDR1 and CDR2 from the germline V gene are SGDLS and YYNGEE.

V gene TRBV5-6 combines with J gene TRBJ1-1; D call uncertain. The CDR3 covers 15 residues. Trimming took 3 bases from V and 0 from J, leaving 12 bases between them. Looked up from germline, CDR1 is SGHDT and CDR2 is YYEEEE. As DNA, the CDR3 is TGTGCCAGCAGCTCCGTTTACATGATGAACACTGAAGCTTTCTTT. Its protein product is CASSSVYMMNTEAFF.

The V and J genes are TRBV7-9 and TRBJ2-7; D is perhaps TRBD2 (5 bases). Germline CDR1 and CDR2: SEHNR and FQNEAQ (reference sequence). This CDR3 spans 15 amino acids. The V and J ends lost 4 bases and 0 bases respectively, with 13 bases between them. The CDR3 DNA sequence: TGTGCCAGCAGCTGGGGAGCGGAGAGCTCCTACGAGCAGTACTTC. It specifies CASSWGAESSYEQYF.

V usage is TRBV30 and J usage is TRBJ1-1, with 7 positions matching TRBD1. This CDR3 spans 13 amino acids. V gave up 1 base and J gave up 3 bases; unmatched junction bases: 2. Germline CDR1 and CDR2: GTSNPN and SVGIG (reference sequence). The CDR3 sequence: CAWSDQGDTEAFF. The CDR3 nucleotides are TGTGCCTGGAGTGACCAGGGGGACACTGAAGCTTTCTTT.

The V call is TRBV6-5, the J call TRBJ1-1; D gene uncertain. V gave up 6 bases and J gave up 1 base, with 9 bases separating them. The CDR3 consists of 13 residues. Germline loops: CDR1 MNHEY, CDR2 SVGAGI. This CDR3 reads CASSRAGNTEAFF. The CDR3 region has the DNA TGTGCCAGCAGCCGCGCGGGGAACACTGAAGCTTTCTTT.

The gene calls are TRBV6-6 and TRBJ1-5, with 8 bases lining up with TRBD1. Germline V gene lookup returns CDR1 MNHNY and CDR2 SVGAGI (reference sequence). The CDR3 runs 15 residues. V shed 4 bases, J shed 3 bases, and the junction held 5 bases outside the gene matches. CDR3 bases: TGTGCCAGCAGTTCCCGGACAGGGAACAATCAGCCCCAGCATTTT. Translating gives CASSSRTGNNQPQHF.

The rearrangement joins TRBV28 to TRBJ2-1; TRBD2 matches 9 bases. This CDR3 region has 15 residues. The V gene's germline CDR1 is MDHEN and CDR2 SYDVKM. V trimming: 2 bases; J trimming: 7 bases; junction bases outside the gene matches: 6. CDR3 nucleotides: TGTGCCAGCAGTTTAGGCGGGGGGGCCTTTAATGAGCAGTTCTTC. It yields the protein CASSLGGGAFNEQFF. The variable domain in full, completed from reference TRBV28 and TRBJ2-1, reads DVKVTQSSRYLVKRTGEKVFLECVQDMDHENMFWYRQDPGLGLRLIYFSYDVKMKEKGDIPEGYSVSREKKERFSLILESASTNQTSMYLCASSLGGGAFNEQFFGPGTRLTVL.

CDR3 bases: TGTGCCAGTAGTATAGGGAACAACAATGAGCAGTTCTTC. This encodes CASSIGNNNEQFF. The chain links TRBV19 to TRBJ2-1; D remains unclear. The CDR3 length is 13 residues. The V end was cut by 1 base, the J end by 5 bases, with 6 bases between. From germline, CDR1 is LNHDA and CDR2 SQIVND (reference sequence).

There are a few counts of this clone. The V and J genes are TRBV15 and TRBJ1-2; D is possibly TRBD1 (6 bases). The CDR3 has 15 amino acids. The germline gives CDR1 LNHNV, CDR2 YYDKDF (reference sequence). Trimming removed 0 bases from V and 4 bases from J, with 12 bases in between. CDR3 in amino acids: CATSRDAGGFYGYTF. CDR3 nucleotide sequence: TGTGCCACCAGCAGAGATGCGGGGGGCTTCTATGGCTACACCTTC. Full variable domain (outside the CDR3, taken from reference TRBV15 and TRBJ1-2): DAMVIQNPRYQVTQFGKPVTLSCSQTLNHNVMYWYQQKSSQAPKLLFHYYDKDFNNEADTPDNFQSRRPNTSFCFLDIRSPGLGDTAMYLCATSRDAGGFYGYTFGSGTRLTVV.